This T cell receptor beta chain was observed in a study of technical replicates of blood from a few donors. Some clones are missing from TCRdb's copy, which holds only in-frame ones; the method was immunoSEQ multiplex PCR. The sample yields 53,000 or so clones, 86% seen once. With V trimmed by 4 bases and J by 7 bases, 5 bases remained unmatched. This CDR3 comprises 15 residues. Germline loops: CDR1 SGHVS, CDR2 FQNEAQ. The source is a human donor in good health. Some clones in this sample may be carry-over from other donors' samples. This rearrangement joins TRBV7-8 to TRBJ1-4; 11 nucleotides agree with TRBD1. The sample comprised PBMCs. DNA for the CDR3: TGTGCCAGCAGCTACGGGACAGGGGGGAGTGAAAAACTGTTTTTT. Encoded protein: CASSYGTGGSEKLFF. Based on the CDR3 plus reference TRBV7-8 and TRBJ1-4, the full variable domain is GAGVSQSPRYKVAKRGQDVALRCDPISGHVSLFWYQQALGQGPEFLTYFQNEAQLDKSGLPSDRFFAERPEGSVSTLKIQRTQQEDSAVYLCASSYGTGGSEKLFFGSGTQLSVL.